Listed below are T cell receptor beta chains from one sample, sequenced in a study of T cell responses to AZD1222 COVID-19 vaccine. Only in-frame clones appear in the TCRdb table, and some are missing; sequencing was by immunoSEQ multiplex PCR. The sample comprises approximately 160,000 clones, around 88% of which are singletons, and approximately 3.1% rests with the top ten. Sequenced here: peripheral blood, sampled on day 0 of MenACWY control vaccination. Receptors originate from an adult in good health. Both conserved end residues are part of each CDR3. The D gene is left open where the match is weak.

J | V | D | CDR3 | DNA
TRBJ2-2 | TRBV9 | - | CASSATGSYTGELFF | TGTGCCAGCAGCGCCACGGGCAGTTACACCGGGGAGCTGTTTTTT
TRBJ1-2 | TRBV6-5 | - | CASRRTRELYGYTF | TGTGCCAGCAGAAGAACAAGGGAGTTATATGGCTACACCTTC
TRBJ1-5 | TRBV9 | TRBD1 | CASSRQGAADQPQHF | TGTGCCAGCAGCCGACAGGGGGCTGCAGATCAGCCCCAGCATTTT
TRBJ2-7 | TRBV4-2 | TRBD2 | CASSPTSGSRVEQYF | TGTGCCAGCAGCCCGACTAGCGGGAGTCGGGTCGAGCAGTACTTC
TRBJ2-1 | TRBV7-2 | - | CASSLNSNNEQFF | TGTGCCAGCAGCTTAAACAGCAACAATGAGCAGTTCTTC
TRBJ2-7 | TRBV4-2 | - | CASSQAEGFSYEQYF | TGTGCCAGCAGCCAGGCTGAAGGGTTCTCCTACGAGCAGTACTTC
TRBJ2-1 | TRBV5-6 | TRBD2 | CASSGLGQTSGLGEQFF | TGTGCCAGCAGTGGGCTGGGTCAGACTAGCGGGTTAGGTGAGCAGTTCTTC
TRBJ1-5 | TRBV7-2 | - | CASSLDIGFNQPQHF | TGTGCCAGCAGCTTAGACATCGGATTCAATCAGCCCCAGCATTTT
TRBJ1-6 | TRBV6-2/TRBV6-3 | - | CASSYSDGNSPLHF | TGTGCCAGCAGTTACTCTGACGGGAATTCACCCCTCCACTTT
TRBJ2-6 | TRBV9 | - | CASSVEGAGANVLTF | TGTGCCAGCAGCGTAGAAGGGGCGGGGGCCAACGTCCTGACTTTC
TRBJ2-5 | TRBV23-1 | - | CASSQSIINQAQETQYF | TGCGCCAGCAGTCAATCGATAATAAACCAGGCCCAGGAGACCCAGTACTTC
TRBJ1-5 | TRBV7-2 | TRBD1 | CASSPDREANQPQHF | TGTGCCAGCAGTCCTGACAGGGAGGCCAATCAGCCCCAGCATTTT
TRBJ1-4 | TRBV18 | - | CASSPGLGEKLFF | TGTGCCAGCTCTCCCGGGCTCGGAGAAAAACTGTTTTTT
TRBJ1-4 | TRBV28 | - | CASSSSGHEEKLFF | TGTGCCAGCAGTTCCTCGGGGCATGAAGAAAAACTGTTTTTT
TRBJ2-3 | TRBV7-2 | - | CASSLGRSTSTDTQYF | TGTGCCAGCAGCTTAGGGCGGAGCACAAGCACAGATACGCAGTATTTT
TRBJ1-5 | TRBV4-3 | - | CASSQDWGQWNQPQHF | TGCGCCAGCAGCCAAGATTGGGGGCAGTGGAATCAGCCCCAGCATTTT
TRBJ1-2 | TRBV7-8 | - | CASSRRDTHYGYTF | TGTGCCAGCAGCCGGCGAGATACTCACTATGGCTACACCTTC
TRBJ2-7 | TRBV5-1 | - | CASSYDYEQYF | TGCGCCAGCAGCTACGACTACGAGCAGTACTTC
TRBJ2-7 | TRBV7-6 | TRBD1 | CASSLYPGTGGNEQYF | TGTGCCAGCAGCTTATATCCGGGGACAGGGGGCAACGAGCAGTACTTC
TRBJ2-1 | TRBV11-3 | - | CASSLALVLGEQFF | TGTGCCAGCAGCTTAGCCCTGGTCCTGGGTGAGCAGTTCTTC
TRBJ1-3 | TRBV6-2/TRBV6-3 | - | CASSYSLFRGSGNTIYF | TGTGCCAGCAGTTACTCGCTTTTCAGGGGCTCTGGAAACACCATATATTTT
TRBJ1-1 | TRBV20-1 | - | CSAVRFTEAFF | TGCAGTGCTGTACGGTTCACTGAAGCTTTCTTT
TRBJ2-3 | TRBV6-4 | - | CASNGPYSCTDTQYF | TGTGCCAGCAACGGACCCTACTCTTGCACAGATACGCAGTATTTT
TRBJ1-1 | TRBV7-9 | - | CASRPRQRLNTEAFF | TGTGCCAGCAGACCCCGACAGCGATTGAACACTGAAGCTTTCTTT